The source of this T cell receptor (beta chain) is a study of metastatic and nonmetastatic thyroid tumors (dated by TCRdb to about 2020). Looking at the study overall: The researchers compared repertoires between peripheral blood samples and tumor or nodule tissue samples from patients with malignant or benign thyroid disease.

Overall study results and their limits: TCR beta diversity was reported as significantly higher in malignant tumors than in benign nodules, in both blood and tumor samples.

Trimming takes 1 base from V and 4 bases from J, and the germline ends sit 8 bases apart. CDR1 and CDR2 are read off the germline V gene (reference sequence) as LNHDA and SQIVND. The CDR3 contains 14 residues, cysteine and phenylalanine counted. Only the CDR3 DNA is retained, 42 bases long and in frame from the first base. Libraries came from PCR. Instrument used: Illumina HiSeq 4000. High-throughput sequencing was used to profile the TCR beta-chain CDR3 region of each patient. Processing in the source paper ran as follows. Drawing on CDR3 differences between clinicopathological groups, the researchers built a classifier meant to tell apart patients with distant-metastatic papillary thyroid cancer. Repertoire diversity was assessed with the Shannon index, and tumor-blood repertoire similarity with the Morisita-Horn index. The raw public data were reprocessed by TCRdb itself: fastp quality trimming at Q25, MiXCR clonotype calling, in-frame beta chains only. The V and J calls follow TCRdb's processing rather than the paper's. This sample lists 4,000 or so clones; 37% were detected once. More than 35% of the sample comes from the top ten.

Note on this clone: Its binding antigen is unknown. Base qualities were left out, and no much larger clone turns up one base away.

No patient had received any treatment before thyroid surgery. Using T-cell receptor beta sequencing, the study looked back at clinical samples from patients collected from about 2012 to 2018. The sequenced sample consisted of tumor tissue. This clonotype was sampled from a male donor with papillary thyroid cancer or a benign thyroid nodule (not recorded which). Some clones in this sample may be carry-over from other donors' samples. The receptor chain draws on TRBV19 and TRBJ1-5, with the D gene too uncertain to name. The DNA is TGTGCCAGTAGTATAGCGGCTAAGAATCAGCCCCAGCATTTT. Its translation is CASSIAAKNQPQHF.